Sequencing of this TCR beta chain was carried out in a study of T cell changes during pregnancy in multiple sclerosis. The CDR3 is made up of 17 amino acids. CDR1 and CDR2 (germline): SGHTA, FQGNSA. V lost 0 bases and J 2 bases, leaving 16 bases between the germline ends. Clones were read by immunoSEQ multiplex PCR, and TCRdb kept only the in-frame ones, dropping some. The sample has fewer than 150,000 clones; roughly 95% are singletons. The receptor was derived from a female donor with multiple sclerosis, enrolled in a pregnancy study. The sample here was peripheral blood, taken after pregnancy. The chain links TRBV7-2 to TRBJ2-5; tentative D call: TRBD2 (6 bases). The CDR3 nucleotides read TGTGCCAGCAGCTTAGCCCTCACGTACGCGGGACAAGAGACCCAGTACTTC. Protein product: CASSLALTYAGQETQYF.